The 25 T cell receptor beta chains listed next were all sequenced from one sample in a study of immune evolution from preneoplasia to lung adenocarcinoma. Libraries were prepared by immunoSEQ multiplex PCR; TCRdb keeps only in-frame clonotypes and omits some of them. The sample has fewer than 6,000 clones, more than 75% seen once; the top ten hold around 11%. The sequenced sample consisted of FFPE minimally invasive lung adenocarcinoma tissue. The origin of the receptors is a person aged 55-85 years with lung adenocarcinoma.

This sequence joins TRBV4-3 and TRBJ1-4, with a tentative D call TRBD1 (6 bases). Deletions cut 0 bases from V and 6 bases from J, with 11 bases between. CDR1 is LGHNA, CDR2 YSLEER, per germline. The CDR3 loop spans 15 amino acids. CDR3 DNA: TGCGCCAGCAGCCAAGATTTGGGGGCGGATGAAAAACTGTTTTTT. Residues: CASSQDLGADEKLFF.

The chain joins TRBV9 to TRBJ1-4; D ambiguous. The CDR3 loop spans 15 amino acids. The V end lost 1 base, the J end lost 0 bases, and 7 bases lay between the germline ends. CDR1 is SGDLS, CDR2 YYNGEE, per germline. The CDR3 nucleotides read TGTGCCAGCAGCGTAATGGGAGCAACTAATGAAAAACTGTTTTTT. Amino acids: CASSVMGATNEKLFF.

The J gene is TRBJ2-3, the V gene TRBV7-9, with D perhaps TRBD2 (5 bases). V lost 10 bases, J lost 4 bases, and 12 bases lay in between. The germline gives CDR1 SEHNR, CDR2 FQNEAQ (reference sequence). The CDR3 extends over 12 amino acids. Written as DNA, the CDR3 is TGTGCCACCGGCGAGGGCTCAGATACGCAGTATTTT. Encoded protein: CATGEGSDTQYF.

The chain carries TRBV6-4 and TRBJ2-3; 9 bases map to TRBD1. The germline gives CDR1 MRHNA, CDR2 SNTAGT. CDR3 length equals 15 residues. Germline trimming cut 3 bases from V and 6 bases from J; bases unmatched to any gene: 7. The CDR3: CASSEMGQGLDTQYF. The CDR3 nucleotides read TGTGCCAGCAGTGAAATGGGACAGGGCCTCGATACGCAGTATTTT.

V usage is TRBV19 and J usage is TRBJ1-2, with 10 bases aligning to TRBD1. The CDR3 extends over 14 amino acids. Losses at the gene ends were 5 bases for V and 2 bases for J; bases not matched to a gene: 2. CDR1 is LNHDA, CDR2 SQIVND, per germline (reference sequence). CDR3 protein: CASSPGQGNYGYTF. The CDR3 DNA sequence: TGTGCCAGTAGTCCGGGACAGGGGAACTATGGCTACACCTTC.

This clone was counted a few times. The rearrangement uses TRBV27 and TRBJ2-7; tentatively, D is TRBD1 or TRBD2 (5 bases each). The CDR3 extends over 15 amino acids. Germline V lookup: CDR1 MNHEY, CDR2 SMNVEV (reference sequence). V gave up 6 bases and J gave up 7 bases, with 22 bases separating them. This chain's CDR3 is CASRPVGAGLGEQYF. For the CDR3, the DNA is TGTGCCAGCAGGCCCGTCGGGGCGGGTTTGGGGGAGCAGTACTTC.

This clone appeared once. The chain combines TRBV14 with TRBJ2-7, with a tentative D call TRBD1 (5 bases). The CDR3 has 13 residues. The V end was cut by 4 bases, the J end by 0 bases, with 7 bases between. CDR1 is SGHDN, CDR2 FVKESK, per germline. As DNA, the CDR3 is TGTGCCAGCAGCCCCGGACACTCCTACGAGCAGTACTTC. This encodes CASSPGHSYEQYF.

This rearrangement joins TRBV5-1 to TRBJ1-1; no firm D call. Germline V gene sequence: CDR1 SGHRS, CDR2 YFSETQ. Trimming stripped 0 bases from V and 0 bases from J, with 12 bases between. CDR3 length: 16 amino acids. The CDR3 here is CASSLAEEAVNTEAFF. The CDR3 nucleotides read TGCGCCAGCAGCTTGGCCGAGGAGGCGGTGAACACTGAAGCTTTCTTT.

CDR3 DNA: TGTGCCAGTAAAGGTTCGGGACGGATGCCGAACACTGAAGCTTTCTTT. This gives the protein CASKGSGRMPNTEAFF. The chain combines TRBV19 with TRBJ1-1; D possibly corresponds to TRBD1 (5 bases). The length of the CDR3 is 16 residues. The germline gives CDR1 LNHDA, CDR2 SQIVND (reference sequence). Trimming took off 7 bases at V and 1 base at J, with 19 bases between the two ends.

DNA for the CDR3: TGTGCCAGCAGCCCCGGACAGGAGCTCTACCCAGCAAGCACAGATACGCAGTATTTT. Its protein is CASSPGQELYPASTDTQYF. The gene calls are TRBV11-3 and TRBJ2-3, with 7 bases fitting TRBD1. Germline trimming cut 5 bases from V and 0 bases from J; bases unmatched to any gene: 17. The germline V gene encodes CDR1 SGHNT and CDR2 YENEEA. This CDR3 contains 19 residues.

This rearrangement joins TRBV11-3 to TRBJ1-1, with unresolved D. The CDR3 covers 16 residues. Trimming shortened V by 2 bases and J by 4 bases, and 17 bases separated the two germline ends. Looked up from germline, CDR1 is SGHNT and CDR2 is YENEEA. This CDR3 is CASSLLGGEWGTEAFF. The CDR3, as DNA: TGTGCCAGCAGCTTACTAGGCGGGGAATGGGGCACTGAAGCTTTCTTT.

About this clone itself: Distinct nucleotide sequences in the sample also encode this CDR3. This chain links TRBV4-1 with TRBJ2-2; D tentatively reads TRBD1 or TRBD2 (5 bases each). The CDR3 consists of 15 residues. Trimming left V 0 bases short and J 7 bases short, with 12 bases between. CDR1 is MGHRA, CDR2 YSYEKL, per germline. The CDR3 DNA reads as TGCGCCAGCAGCCAAGAAGGCAGAGGGGTCGGGGAGCTGTTTTTT. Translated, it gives CASSQEGRGVGELFF.

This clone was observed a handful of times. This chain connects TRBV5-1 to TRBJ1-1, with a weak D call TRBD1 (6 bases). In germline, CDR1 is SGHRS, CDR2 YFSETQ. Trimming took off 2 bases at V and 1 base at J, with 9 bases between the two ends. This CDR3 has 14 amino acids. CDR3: CASSLMDRNTEAFF. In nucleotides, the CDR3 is TGCGCCAGCAGCTTAATGGACAGGAACACTGAAGCTTTCTTT.

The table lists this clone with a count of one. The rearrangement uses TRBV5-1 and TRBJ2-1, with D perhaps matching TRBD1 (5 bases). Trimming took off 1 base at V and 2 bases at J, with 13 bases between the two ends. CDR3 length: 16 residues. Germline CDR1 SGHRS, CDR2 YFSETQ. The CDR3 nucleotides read TGCGCCAGCAGCTTGTTCGTTCAGGGCCCCTACAATGAGCAGTTCTTC. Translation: CASSLFVQGPYNEQFF.

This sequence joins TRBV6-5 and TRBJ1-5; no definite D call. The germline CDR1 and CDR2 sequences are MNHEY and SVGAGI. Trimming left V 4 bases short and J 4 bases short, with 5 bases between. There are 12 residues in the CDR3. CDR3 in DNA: TGTGCCAGCAGTTTAGGGAATCAGCCCCAGCATTTT. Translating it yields CASSLGNQPQHF.

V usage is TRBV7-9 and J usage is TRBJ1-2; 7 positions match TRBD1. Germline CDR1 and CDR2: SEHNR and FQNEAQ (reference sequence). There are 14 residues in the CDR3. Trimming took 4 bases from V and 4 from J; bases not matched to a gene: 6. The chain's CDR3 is CASSWDRNIYGYTF. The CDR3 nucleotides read TGTGCCAGCAGCTGGGACAGAAATATCTATGGCTACACCTTC.

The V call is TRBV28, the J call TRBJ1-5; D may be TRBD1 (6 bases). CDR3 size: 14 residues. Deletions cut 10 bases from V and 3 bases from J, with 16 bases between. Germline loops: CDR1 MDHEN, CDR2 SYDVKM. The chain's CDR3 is CATRKDSPNQPQHF. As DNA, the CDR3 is TGTGCCACCCGCAAGGACAGCCCCAATCAGCCCCAGCATTTT.

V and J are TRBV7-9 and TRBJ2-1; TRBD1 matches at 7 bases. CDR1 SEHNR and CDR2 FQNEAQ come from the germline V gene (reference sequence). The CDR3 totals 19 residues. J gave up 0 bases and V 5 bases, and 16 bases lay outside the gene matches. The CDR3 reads CASSNHRGSTHSSYNEQFF. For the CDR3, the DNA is TGTGCCAGCAGCAACCACAGGGGTTCGACTCATAGCTCCTACAATGAGCAGTTCTTC.

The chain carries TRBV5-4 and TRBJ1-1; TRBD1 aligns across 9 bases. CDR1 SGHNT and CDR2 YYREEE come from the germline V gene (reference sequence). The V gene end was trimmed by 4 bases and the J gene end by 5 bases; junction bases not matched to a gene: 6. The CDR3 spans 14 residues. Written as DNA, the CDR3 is TGTGCCAGCAGCCGGGGACAGGGTGAGACTGAAGCTTTCTTT. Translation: CASSRGQGETEAFF.

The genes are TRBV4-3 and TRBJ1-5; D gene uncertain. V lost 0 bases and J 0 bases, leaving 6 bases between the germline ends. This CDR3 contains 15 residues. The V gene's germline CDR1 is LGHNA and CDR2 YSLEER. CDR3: CASSQDQNSNQPQHF. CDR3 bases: TGCGCCAGCAGCCAAGACCAAAATAGCAATCAGCCCCAGCATTTT.

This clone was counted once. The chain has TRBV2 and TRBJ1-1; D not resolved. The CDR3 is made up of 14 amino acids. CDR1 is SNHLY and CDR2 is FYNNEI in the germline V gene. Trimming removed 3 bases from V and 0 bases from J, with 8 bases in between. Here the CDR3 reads CASSDKGMNTEAFF. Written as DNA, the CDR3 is TGTGCCAGCAGTGATAAGGGAATGAACACTGAAGCTTTCTTT.

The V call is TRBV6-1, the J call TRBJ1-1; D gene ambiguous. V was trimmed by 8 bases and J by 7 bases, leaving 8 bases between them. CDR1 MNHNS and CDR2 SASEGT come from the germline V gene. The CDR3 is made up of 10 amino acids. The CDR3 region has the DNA TGTGCCAGCCGGGGTGTTGAAGCTTTCTTT. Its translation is CASRGVEAFF.

This CDR3 is CASSDSARNEQYF. The DNA of the CDR3 is TGTGCCAGCAGTGATTCGGCTAGAAACGAGCAGTACTTC. This chain connects TRBV6-1 to TRBJ2-7, with unresolved D. The CDR3 is 13 residues long. Germline assignment: CDR1 MNHNS and CDR2 SASEGT. Trimming left V 3 bases short and J 5 bases short, with 11 bases between.

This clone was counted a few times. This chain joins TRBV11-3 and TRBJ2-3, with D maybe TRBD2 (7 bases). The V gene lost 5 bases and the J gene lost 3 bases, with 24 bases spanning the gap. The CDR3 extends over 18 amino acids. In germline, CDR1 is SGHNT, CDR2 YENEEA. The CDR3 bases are TGTGCCAGCAGCGCCCGTTTAGGAGGGGGGGCGGCGACAGATACGCAGTATTTT. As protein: CASSARLGGGAATDTQYF. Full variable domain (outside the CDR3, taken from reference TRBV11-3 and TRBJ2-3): EAGVVQSPRYKIIEKKQPVAFWCNPISGHNTLYWYLQNLGQGPELLIRYENEEAVDDSQLPKDRFSAERLKGVDSTLKIQPAELGDSAVYLCASSARLGGGAATDTQYFGPGTRLTVL.

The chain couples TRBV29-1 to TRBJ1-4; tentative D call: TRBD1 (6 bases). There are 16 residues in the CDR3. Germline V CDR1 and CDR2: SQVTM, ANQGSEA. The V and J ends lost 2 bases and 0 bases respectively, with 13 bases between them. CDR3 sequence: CSVEPGTSPTNEKLFF. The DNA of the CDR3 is TGCAGCGTTGAACCAGGGACATCCCCAACTAATGAAAAACTGTTTTTT. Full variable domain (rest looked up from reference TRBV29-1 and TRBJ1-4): SAVISQKPSRDICQRGTSLTIQCQVDSQVTMMFWYRQQPGQSLTLIATANQGSEATYESGFVIDKFPISRPNLTFSTLTVSNMSPEDSSIYLCSVEPGTSPTNEKLFFGSGTQLSVL.